This T cell receptor beta chain comes out of a study of T cell changes during pregnancy in multiple sclerosis. Only in-frame clones appear in the TCRdb table, and some are missing; sequencing was by immunoSEQ multiplex PCR. The repertoire holds about 40,000 clones, with 85% to 90% as singletons. Here the sequenced sample was CD4+ T cells from peripheral blood mononuclear cells, taken before pregnancy. The source is a female donor with multiple sclerosis, enrolled in a pregnancy study.

The CDR3 reads CASSSTGWREAFF. DNA for the CDR3: TGTGCCAGCAGCTCGACAGGGTGGCGGGAAGCTTTCTTT. The V gene is TRBV7-9, the J gene TRBJ1-1; 7 nucleotides line up with TRBD1. CDR1 and CDR2 from the germline V gene are SEHNR and FQNEAQ (reference sequence). The CDR3 runs to 13 residues. The V gene end was trimmed by 4 bases and the J gene end by 8 bases; junction bases not matched to a gene: 7.